The 14 T cell receptor beta chains presented below share a single source sample, sequenced in a study of cytomegalovirus exposure and HLA in healthy donors. Using immunoSEQ multiplex PCR, the repertoire was profiled, and TCRdb retains in-frame clones only, with some absent. Of 200,000 to 250,000 clones listed, about nine tenths are singletons. Sequencing input: PBMCs. These receptors came from a woman under 30 in good health and CMV-seropositive.

This chain uses TRBV28 with TRBJ1-1; 7 bases fit TRBD1. The V gene's germline CDR1 is MDHEN and CDR2 SYDVKM. The CDR3 runs to 14 residues. The V and J ends lost 5 bases and 4 bases, in that order; junction bases with no gene match: 7. The CDR3 nucleotides read TGTGCCAGCAGTAAGACAGGGCTGGGCACTGAAGCTTTCTTT. It yields the protein CASSKTGLGTEAFF.

V and J are TRBV30 and TRBJ1-5; 10 bases are a match to TRBD1. The J segment lost 3 bases and the V segment lost 1 base, leaving 12 bases of the junction unmatched. This CDR3 region has 18 residues. Germline-derived CDR1 and CDR2 are GTSNPN and SVGIG (reference sequence). CDR3 sequence: CAWSARDRGPTSNQPQHF. In nucleotides, the CDR3 is TGTGCCTGGAGTGCTCGGGACAGGGGTCCGACCTCCAATCAGCCCCAGCATTTT.

This chain uses TRBV7-9 with TRBJ2-7, with D hard to call. Between the trimmed V and J ends, which lost 1 base and 2 bases, there was a span of 9 bases. Germline V gene lookup returns CDR1 SEHNR and CDR2 FQNEAQ (reference sequence). CDR3 length: 14 amino acids. The DNA for the CDR3 is TGTGCCAGCAGCTTAGAGTACAGAGCCTACGAGCAGTACTTC. Its protein is CASSLEYRAYEQYF.

The chain recombines TRBV27 with TRBJ1-2; TRBD1 matches at 9 bases. V was clipped by 4 bases and J by 8 bases; unmatched bases: 17. CDR1 is MNHEY and CDR2 is SMNVEV in the germline V gene (reference sequence). The CDR3 is 17 amino acids. In DNA form, the CDR3 reads TGTGCCAGCAGTTCAACGGCCGGGACAGGGTTCATAAAGGGCTACACCTTC. It specifies CASSSTAGTGFIKGYTF.

J is TRBJ2-7 and V is TRBV5-1; D is possibly TRBD1 (6 bases). Trimming shortened V by 0 bases and J by 2 bases, and 9 bases separated the two germline ends. Germline assignment: CDR1 SGHRS and CDR2 YFSETQ. This CDR3 is built from 14 residues. CDR3 coding DNA: TGCGCCAGCAGCTTGGCCCGACAGGCCTACGAGCAGTACTTC. This gives the protein CASSLARQAYEQYF.

This clone has a single count. The V gene is TRBV19, the J gene TRBJ1-1, with unresolved D. V lost 1 base to trimming and J lost 1 base, with 4 bases between them. The germline CDR1 and CDR2 sequences are LNHDA and SQIVND (reference sequence). The CDR3 is made up of 13 amino acids. The CDR3 spells CASSIGANTEAFF. The CDR3 DNA reads TGTGCCAGTAGTATAGGGGCGAACACTGAAGCTTTCTTT.

DNA of the CDR3: TGTGCCAGCAGCGTTTCACAGGGGCAGGACTATGGCTACACCTTC. Its protein product is CASSVSQGQDYGYTF. The V gene is TRBV9, the J gene TRBJ1-2; 7 bases line up with TRBD1. The V gene end was trimmed by 2 bases and the J gene end by 3 bases; junction bases not matched to a gene: 7. The CDR3 length is 15 residues. Germline V gene sequence: CDR1 SGDLS, CDR2 YYNGEE.

The chain employs TRBV28 and TRBJ2-7; possibly TRBD1 for D (6 bases). The V gene lost 6 bases and the J gene lost 2 bases, with 11 bases spanning the gap. CDR1 and CDR2 from the germline V gene are MDHEN and SYDVKM. This CDR3 contains 13 residues. CDR3 region: CASSYGTTYEQYF. Here the CDR3 DNA reads TGTGCCAGCAGCTACGGGACAACCTACGAGCAGTACTTC. The full variable domain, in which reference TRBV28 and TRBJ2-7 provide the parts outside the CDR3, is DVKVTQSSRYLVKRTGEKVFLECVQDMDHENMFWYRQDPGLGLRLIYFSYDVKMKEKGDIPEGYSVSREKKERFSLILESASTNQTSMYLCASSYGTTYEQYFGPGTRLTVT.

The chain recombines TRBV2 with TRBJ2-2; 7 positions agree with TRBD1. Per germline, CDR1 SNHLY and CDR2 FYNNEI. The CDR3 runs to 19 residues. V lost 6 bases and J lost 0; bases outside the gene matches: 16. The DNA of the CDR3 is TGTGCCAGCAGAATAAACAGGGGACAAAGCGGTACGAACACCGGGGAGCTGTTTTTT. Residues: CASRINRGQSGTNTGELFF.

V is TRBV5-1 and J is TRBJ1-2; 8 nucleotides line up with TRBD1. The V segment lost 1 base and the J segment 2 bases; nucleotides outside the gene matches: 7. The germline gives CDR1 SGHRS, CDR2 YFSETQ. CDR3 length: 16 amino acids. The CDR3 DNA reads TGCGCCAGCAGCTTGAACACAGGGGGAGGAAACTATGGCTACACCTTC. Translating it yields CASSLNTGGGNYGYTF.

DNA of the CDR3: TGTGCCAGCAGCCGGGCGGGATTAGGCACTGAAGCTTTCTTT. Its protein product is CASSRAGLGTEAFF. This sequence joins TRBV11-2 and TRBJ1-1, with unresolved D. The V gene's germline CDR1 is SGHAT and CDR2 FQNNGV. Trimming removed 5 bases from V and 4 bases from J, with 14 bases in between. This CDR3 contains 14 residues.

CDR3 in DNA: TGTGCCAGCAGCTTGGTCGGACAGGGAATCTACAATGAGCAGTTCTTC. Residues: CASSLVGQGIYNEQFF. The chain recombines TRBV5-6 with TRBJ2-1, with 8 bases aligning to TRBD1. The CDR3 is 16 amino acids. The V gene end was trimmed by 0 bases and the J gene end by 3 bases; junction bases not matched to a gene: 5. The germline gives CDR1 SGHDT, CDR2 YYEEEE.

The rearrangement links TRBV28 to TRBJ1-2, with unresolved D. Trimming removed 6 bases from V and 6 bases from J, with 20 bases in between. CDR1 is MDHEN and CDR2 is SYDVKM in the germline V gene. This CDR3 is built from 15 residues. The CDR3 DNA is TGTGCCAGCAGCCCCACCGATTCCCCCTATGATGGCTACACCTTC. Its protein is CASSPTDSPYDGYTF.

The chain combines TRBV28 with TRBJ2-7; tentatively, D is TRBD1 (5 bases). The germline CDR1 and CDR2 sequences are MDHEN and SYDVKM. V dropped 2 bases and J dropped 1 base, with 18 bases sitting between them. The CDR3 contains 17 residues. CDR3 in amino acids: CASSLNLDIESSYEQYF. The CDR3 nucleotides read TGTGCCAGCAGTTTAAACCTGGACATCGAATCATCCTACGAGCAGTACTTC.